Following are 31 T cell receptor beta chains from one sample sequenced in a study of cytomegalovirus exposure and HLA in healthy donors. Primers included in the PCR were 60 Vbeta and 13 Jbeta primers. Profiled with immunoSEQ multiplex PCR; TCRdb holds only in-frame clones, not every one. The sample contains approximately 52,000 clones, 70% to 75% of which appear only once. Sample: PBMCs. The origin of the receptors is a middle-aged man in good health and CMV-seropositive.

This clone showed up just a few times. This sequence joins TRBV5-4 and TRBJ1-4; 7 bases align to TRBD1. The CDR3 covers 14 residues. Germline CDR1 SGHNT, CDR2 YYREEE (reference sequence). The V and J ends lost 3 bases and 5 bases, in that order; junction bases with no gene match: 4. As DNA, the CDR3 is TGTGCCAGCAGCTGGGACAGTGCAAATGAAAAACTGTTTTTT. It translates to CASSWDSANEKLFF.

This CDR3 is CASSEALTGWQETQYF. For the CDR3, the DNA is TGTGCCAGCAGTGAAGCGCTGACGGGGTGGCAAGAGACCCAGTACTTC. The chain uses TRBV2 and TRBJ2-5; tentative D call: TRBD2 (5 bases). CDR3 length equals 16 residues. Trimming shortened V by 0 bases and J by 2 bases, and 13 bases separated the two germline ends. Germline-derived CDR1 and CDR2 are SNHLY and FYNNEI. Full variable domain (missing parts from reference TRBV2 and TRBJ2-5): EPEVTQTPSHQVTQMGQEVILRCVPISNHLYFYWYRQILGQKVEFLVSFYNNEISEKSEIFDDQFSVERPDGSNFTLKIRSTKLEDSAMYFCASSEALTGWQETQYFGPGTRLLVL.

This clone was seen just once. The chain carries TRBV29-1 and TRBJ1-2; D is undetermined. This CDR3 spans 12 amino acids. V was pared by 4 bases and J by 4 bases, with 10 bases between. CDR1 is SQVTM, CDR2 ANQGSEA, per germline. The CDR3 DNA is TGCAGCGTTGCGAGGCAGACCTATGGCTACACCTTC. It specifies CSVARQTYGYTF.

The gene calls are TRBV7-8 and TRBJ2-3, with 14 bases aligning to TRBD2. After removal of 3 bases from V and 5 bases from J, the junction contained 7 bases not matched to a gene. CDR3 length: 17 amino acids. Germline CDR1 is SGHVS and CDR2 is FQNEAQ. Here the CDR3 reads CASSFRLAGGFEDTQYF. The CDR3 coding sequence is TGTGCCAGCAGCTTTCGACTAGCGGGGGGGTTCGAAGATACGCAGTATTTT.

CDR3 amino acids: CASSLTGEGYTF. CDR3 nucleotides: TGTGCCAGCAGTCTGACAGGGGAAGGCTACACCTTC. The genes are TRBV27 and TRBJ1-2; 8 bases fit TRBD1. In germline, CDR1 is MNHEY, CDR2 SMNVEV (reference sequence). CDR3 length: 12 amino acids. The V and J ends lost 5 bases and 8 bases, in that order; junction bases with no gene match: 4.

V and J are TRBV19 and TRBJ1-2; D is ambiguous. V was cut by 4 bases and J by 4 bases, with 10 bases left in between. CDR3 length equals 13 residues. Per germline, CDR1 LNHDA and CDR2 SQIVND (reference sequence). In DNA, the CDR3 is TGTGCCAGTAGTAACAGCTTCGGCTATGGCTACACCTTC. As protein: CASSNSFGYGYTF. The variable domain in full, completed from reference TRBV19 and TRBJ1-2, reads DGGITQSPKYLFRKEGQNVTLSCEQNLNHDAMYWYRQDPGQGLRLIYYSQIVNDFQKGDIAEGYSVSREKKESFPLTVTSAQKNPTAFYLCASSNSFGYGYTFGSGTRLTVV.

This clone was observed once. The CDR3 DNA sequence: TGCAGCGTCCAGGGGGTTGGCTATGGCTACACCTTC. Its translation: CSVQGVGYGYTF. V usage is TRBV29-1 and J usage is TRBJ1-2, with 7 bases aligning to TRBD1. The V gene end was trimmed by 6 bases and the J gene end by 4 bases; junction bases not matched to a gene: 5. CDR3 length: 12 residues. CDR1 SQVTM and CDR2 ANQGSEA come from the germline V gene. Full variable domain (rest looked up from reference TRBV29-1 and TRBJ1-2): SAVISQKPSRDICQRGTSLTIQCQVDSQVTMMFWYRQQPGQSLTLIATANQGSEATYESGFVIDKFPISRPNLTFSTLTVSNMSPEDSSIYLCSVQGVGYGYTFGSGTRLTVV.

V is TRBV7-2 and J is TRBJ2-3, with TRBD2 matching over 7 bases. Per germline, CDR1 SGHTA and CDR2 FQGNSA. V shed 5 bases, J shed 6 bases, and the junction held 5 bases outside the gene matches. The length of the CDR3 is 13 residues. The CDR3 DNA sequence: TGTGCCAGCAGCCGCAGCGGGGCCGATACGCAGTATTTT. It translates to CASSRSGADTQYF.

J is TRBJ2-1 and V is TRBV5-1; 8 bases agree with TRBD2. After removal of 0 bases from V and 12 bases from J, the junction contained 8 bases not matched to a gene. This CDR3 comprises 14 residues. Germline CDR1 is SGHRS and CDR2 is YFSETQ. This CDR3 reads CASSLVVAGSWQFF. The DNA of the CDR3 is TGCGCCAGCAGCTTGGTAGTAGCGGGGTCGTGGCAGTTCTTC.

The V gene is TRBV7-9, the J gene TRBJ1-6; D gene uncertain. V dropped 1 base and J dropped 6 bases, with 10 bases sitting between them. This CDR3 contains 15 residues. Germline CDR1 reads SEHNR; CDR2 reads FQNEAQ (reference sequence). The CDR3 sequence: CASSLGGGLNSPLHF. In nucleotides, the CDR3 is TGTGCCAGCAGCTTAGGTGGAGGCCTTAATTCACCCCTCCACTTT.

The rearrangement links TRBV2 to TRBJ1-4; a weak D match, TRBD1 (6 bases). Germline V gene data show CDR1 as SNHLY and CDR2 as FYNNEI. V lost 4 bases and J 5 bases, leaving 8 bases between the germline ends. The length of the CDR3 is 13 residues. Written as DNA, the CDR3 is TGTGCCAGCAGTGGAGGACAGAATGAAAAACTGTTTTTT. Translating gives CASSGGQNEKLFF.

This clone has more than one count but fewer than ten. The genes are TRBV25-1 and TRBJ2-7, with 9 bases identical to TRBD1. The CDR3 has 14 amino acids. Losses at the gene ends were 5 bases for V and 3 bases for J; bases not matched to a gene: 5. CDR1 and CDR2 from the germline V gene are MGHDK and SYGVNS. The CDR3 region has the DNA TGTGCCAGCAGTAAACCGGGACAGGGCTACGAGCAGTACTTC. Protein product: CASSKPGQGYEQYF.

The chain combines TRBV7-9 with TRBJ2-7; TRBD2 might be the D (6 bases). CDR3 length: 14 residues. In germline, CDR1 is SEHNR, CDR2 FQNEAQ (reference sequence). V shed 5 bases and J shed 7 bases, with 18 bases lying between them. For the CDR3, the DNA is TGTGCCAGCAGCATAGGGACTTCGTTTGGGGAGCAGTACTTC. Amino acids: CASSIGTSFGEQYF.

The table lists this clone with a few counts. The genes are TRBV29-1 and TRBJ1-1; no firm D call. V was pared by 1 base and J by 0 bases, with 6 bases between. Per germline, CDR1 SQVTM and CDR2 ANQGSEA. The CDR3 covers 13 residues. The DNA of the CDR3 is TGCAGCGTTGAAGTGGAGATGAACACTGAAGCTTTCTTT. The encoded protein is CSVEVEMNTEAFF.

The rearrangement joins TRBV19 to TRBJ2-7; 9 positions match TRBD1. The V gene end was trimmed by 5 bases and the J gene end by 1 base; junction bases not matched to a gene: 6. The CDR3 is made up of 15 amino acids. CDR1 is LNHDA, CDR2 SQIVND, per germline (reference sequence). The CDR3 nucleotides are TGTGCCAGTAGTGGCCCCGGGACAGGGTCCTACGAGCAGTACTTC. Translation gives CASSGPGTGSYEQYF.

The rearrangement joins TRBV7-8 to TRBJ2-5; D not resolved. CDR1 and CDR2 (germline): SGHVS, FQNEAQ. Trimming removed 5 bases from V and 4 bases from J, with 17 bases in between. The CDR3 length is 15 residues. The CDR3 DNA sequence: TGTGCCAGCAGCATCAGACGCGAGGTTCGAGAGACCCAGTACTTC. It yields the protein CASSIRREVRETQYF.

The chain recombines TRBV2 with TRBJ1-1; D ambiguous. The CDR3 has 10 residues. V lost 6 bases and J 11 bases, leaving 10 bases between the germline ends. Germline CDR1 reads SNHLY; CDR2 reads FYNNEI. CDR3 in amino acids: CASSLGSAFF. The CDR3 DNA is TGTGCCAGCAGCCTTGGTAGCGCTTTCTTT.

This clone was recorded only once. The chain joins TRBV12-5 to TRBJ2-5; D call uncertain. The length of the CDR3 is 14 residues. Trimming removed 3 bases from V and 5 bases from J, with 13 bases in between. The V gene's germline CDR1 is LGHNT and CDR2 FRNRAP. As DNA, the CDR3 is TGTGCTAGTGGTTTTCCCGGTCCACTCGAGACCCAGTACTTC. As protein: CASGFPGPLETQYF.

The chain employs TRBV7-2 and TRBJ2-2; D is possibly TRBD1 (5 bases). Trimming shortened V by 5 bases and J by 1 base, and 20 bases separated the two germline ends. Per the germline V gene, CDR1 is SGHTA and CDR2 is FQGNSA. The CDR3 sequence is 18 residues long. This chain's CDR3 is CASSPGFLGAKNTGELFF. DNA for the CDR3: TGTGCCAGCAGCCCAGGTTTTTTAGGGGCCAAGAACACCGGGGAGCTGTTTTTT.

V gene TRBV5-4 combines with J gene TRBJ2-4; 15 nucleotides agree with TRBD2. V gave up 4 bases and J gave up 8 bases; unmatched junction bases: 7. The CDR3 is made up of 16 amino acids. Germline V CDR1 and CDR2: SGHNT, YYREEE (reference sequence). This CDR3 is CASSTRTSGGADIQYF. CDR3 nucleotides: TGTGCCAGCAGCACTAGGACTAGCGGGGGGGCCGACATTCAGTACTTC. Drawing the rest from reference TRBV5-4 and TRBJ2-4, the complete variable domain is ETGVTQSPTHLIKTRGQQVTLRCSSQSGHNTVSWYQQALGQGPQFIFQYYREEENGRGNFPPRFSGLQFPNYSSELNVNALELDDSALYLCASSTRTSGGADIQYFGAGTRLSVL.

In DNA form, the CDR3 reads TGTGCCACCGTGTATAGGAACACTGAAGCTTTCTTT. This sequence encodes CATVYRNTEAFF. The chain has TRBV6-5 and TRBJ1-1; D ambiguous. The CDR3 is made up of 12 amino acids. V lost 10 bases to trimming and J lost 1 base, with 10 bases between them. CDR1 MNHEY and CDR2 SVGAGI come from the germline V gene.

This clone is deemed hyperexpanded. This chain joins TRBV19 and TRBJ2-2; 8 positions agree with TRBD1. This CDR3 has 16 amino acids. The germline V gene encodes CDR1 LNHDA and CDR2 SQIVND (reference sequence). V was pared by 3 bases and J by 8 bases, with 11 bases of the junction left unmatched. CDR3 loop: CASSIGQGGWLGELFF. DNA of the CDR3: TGTGCCAGTAGTATCGGACAGGGAGGATGGTTAGGGGAGCTGTTTTTT.

V gene TRBV7-3 combines with J gene TRBJ1-1; no firm D call. The germline V gene encodes CDR1 SGHTA and CDR2 FQGTGA. This CDR3 contains 14 residues. With 6 bases removed from V and 3 bases from J, the gap between germline ends came to 14 bases. CDR3 DNA sequence: TGTGCCAGCAGTGGAGGAGGGTTATACACTGAAGCTTTCTTT. This gives the protein CASSGGGLYTEAFF.

V gene TRBV7-9 combines with J gene TRBJ2-7; 9 bases are a match to TRBD1. Germline-derived CDR1 and CDR2 are SEHNR and FQNEAQ (reference sequence). The CDR3 runs 15 residues. Trimming at V came to 1 base and at J to 6 bases, leaving 7 bases not matched to a gene. The CDR3: CASSLGDRVRSEQYF. In DNA form, the CDR3 reads TGTGCCAGCAGCTTAGGGGACAGGGTCAGGAGCGAGCAGTACTTC. The variable domain in full, completed from reference TRBV7-9 and TRBJ2-7, reads DTGVSQNPRHKITKRGQNVTFRCDPISEHNRLYWYRQTLGQGPEFLTYFQNEAQLEKSRLLSDRFSAERPKGSFSTLEIQRTEQGDSAMYLCASSLGDRVRSEQYFGPGTRLTVT.

This clone was seen a handful of times. This chain links TRBV15 with TRBJ2-7, with D perhaps matching TRBD1 (8 bases). In germline, CDR1 is LNHNV, CDR2 YYDKDF (reference sequence). This CDR3 is 15 amino acids long. V lost 1 base and J lost 4, with 14 bases in between. CDR3 nucleotides: TGTGCCACCAGCAGAGTAACAGGGGGAGGGTACGAGCAGTACTTC. Amino acids: CATSRVTGGGYEQYF.

The sample holds a few counts of this clone. The chain recombines TRBV7-6 with TRBJ2-7, with 8 bases matching TRBD1. CDR1 and CDR2 from the germline V gene are SGHVS and FNYEAQ. The CDR3 runs 14 residues. The V segment lost 5 bases and the J segment 6 bases; nucleotides outside the gene matches: 9. CDR3: CASSPTNGQGEQYF. The CDR3 DNA is TGTGCCAGCAGCCCCACCAACGGACAGGGCGAGCAGTACTTC. The full variable domain, rest sourced from reference TRBV7-6 and TRBJ2-7, is GAGVSQSPRYKVTKRGQDVALRCDPISGHVSLYWYRQALGQGPEFLTYFNYEAQQDKSGLPNDRFSAERPEGSISTLTIQRTEQRDSAMYRCASSPTNGQGEQYFGPGTRLTVT.

As to this clone: Other DNA sequences from this sample encode an identical CDR3 as well. The CDR3 is CASSPAGSGNTIYF. The CDR3 DNA follows: TGTGCCAGCAGCCCCGCAGGCTCTGGAAACACCATATATTTT. This chain uses TRBV7-9 with TRBJ1-3; D is unclear. CDR3 length: 14 residues. V lost 5 bases and J lost 0, with 8 bases in between. CDR1 and CDR2 (germline): SEHNR, FQNEAQ (reference sequence).

The rearrangement joins TRBV29-1 to TRBJ1-1; no clear D. V was clipped by 7 bases and J by 1 base, with 19 bases between them. The CDR3 contains 15 residues. Germline V gene sequence: CDR1 SQVTM, CDR2 ANQGSEA. The CDR3 DNA reads as TGCAGCGCCACCCGAAGTCCAGGCCCGAACACTGAAGCTTTCTTT. It yields the protein CSATRSPGPNTEAFF.

The sample holds one count of this clone. The CDR3 spells CASSPLGSVNTGELFF. CDR3 in DNA: TGTGCCAGCAGCCCTCTTGGTAGCGTGAACACCGGGGAGCTGTTTTTT. The chain combines TRBV13 with TRBJ2-2, with D perhaps TRBD2 (5 bases). Trimming took off 5 bases at V and 1 base at J, with 14 bases between the two ends. This CDR3 comprises 16 residues. In germline, CDR1 is PRHDT, CDR2 FYEKMQ (reference sequence).

V is TRBV5-3 and J is TRBJ2-2; TRBD1 agrees at 7 bases. TRBV5-3 is an ORF; its function is uncertain. This CDR3 is 16 amino acids long. J lost 6 bases, V lost 2 bases, and 10 bases had no gene match. For the CDR3, the DNA is TGTGCCAGAAGCTTTTCATTTACAGGGGTGGCCGGGGAGCTGTTTTTT. It codes for CARSFSFTGVAGELFF.

The V call is TRBV5-6, the J call TRBJ1-1; D gene ambiguous. Germline V gene data show CDR1 as SGHDT and CDR2 as YYEEEE. There are 14 residues in the CDR3. Trimming removed 2 bases at V and 9 bases at J, with 17 bases between. Written as DNA, the CDR3 is TGTGCCAGCAGCTTCGGTCCGGAGGAGGAGCAAGCTTTCTTT. Translating it yields CASSFGPEEEQAFF.